This T cell receptor beta chain was found in a study of blood T cell repertoires in COVID-19. Background on the study: COVID-19 samples collected from the United States, Italy and Spain covered acute and convalescent phases.

Using immunoSEQ multiplex PCR, the repertoire was profiled, and TCRdb retains in-frame clones only, with some absent. The data show about 190,000 clones, approximately 80% seen once. Sample: peripheral blood. The source of this sequence is a man between 50 and 59 years old who had recovered from COVID-19.

Here the CDR3 reads CASSLGGQETQYF. The CDR3 region has the DNA TGTGCCAGCAGTTTAGGCGGTCAAGAGACCCAGTACTTC. The chain couples TRBV12-3 or TRBV12-4 to TRBJ2-5; D unresolved. V lost 1 base, J lost 2 bases, and 5 bases lay in between. CDR3 length: 13 amino acids.